This T cell receptor beta chain came from a study of T cell repertoires in cytomegalovirus infection. This clonotype showed up just a few times. The antigen remains undetermined. V lost 6 bases, J lost 0 bases, and 15 bases lay in between. CDR1 MNHEY and CDR2 SMNVEV come from the germline V gene (reference sequence). The CDR3 is 16 residues long. TCRdb reprocessed the reads via MiXCR and lists one record per CDR3 protein. The data show about 740,000 distinct CDR3 sequences, with roughly 33% seen just once and about 20% held by the top ten. The chain links TRBV27 to TRBJ2-1; D unresolved. Specimen: cultured PBMCs, collected from culture after CMV antigen stimulation. The sequence was obtained from a human donor in good health (CMV status not recorded). Some clones in this sample may be carry-over from other donors' samples. The CDR3 nucleotides read TGTGCCAGCAGCCTCCGGCCCCAAGGCTCCTACAATGAGCAGTTCTTC. Translating gives CASSLRPQGSYNEQFF.